The clone carrying this T cell receptor beta chain was detected ten times or more. Its specificity is not known. This sample stems from a study of T cells in Graves' hyperthyroidism and ophthalmopathy. As for the study in general: Peripheral blood was obtained at initial diagnosis, preceding any treatment.

Newly diagnosed hyperthyroidism patients aged 18 to 65 years had disease lasting under 2 months. The CDR3 totals 15 residues. The junction had 4 bases not matched to a gene; V was cut back by 2 bases and J by 2 bases. Germline V gene data show CDR1 as MDHEN and CDR2 as SYDVKM. Overall study results and limits: Separation of ophthalmopathy from stable hyperthyroidism was achieved by a 13 V-J model. The majority of expanded thyroid clonotypes above 0.001 also appeared in blood.

RNA transcripts yielded amplified TCR beta CDR3 regions. HTBI primers drove first-round RT-PCR of the TCR CDR3. Via MiXCR, TCRdb re-called the multiplex PCR reads, giving one row per CDR3 protein. The table shows 600,000 to 650,000 distinct CDR3 sequences, with about 16% occurring only once. The chain employs TRBV28 and TRBJ2-7; 9 bases agree with TRBD1. Sequenced sample: blood. The TCR originated in a woman younger than 45 with Graves' hyperthyroidism. As DNA, the CDR3 is TGTGCCAGCAGTTTAAGGGGGACAGGGACCTACGAGCAGTACTTC. Its protein product is CASSLRGTGTYEQYF.